A single sample is the source of the 24 T cell receptor beta chains below, sequenced in a study of OX40 agonist ivuxolimab in advanced cancers. The repertoire was sequenced with immunoSEQ multiplex PCR; TCRdb's copy has only in-frame clones and lacks some. The data contain 76,000 or so clones, about 94% of them singletons. Sequences were derived from CD4+ or CD8+ T cells sorted from blood, sampled in a trial of the OX40 agonist ivuxolimab. The receptors were sampled from an adult with an advanced solid tumor such as melanoma, head and neck, liver or kidney cancer.

V gene TRBV19 combines with J gene TRBJ1-1, with D perhaps matching TRBD1 (5 bases). V was shortened by 3 bases and J by 4 bases, with 12 bases between the two germline ends. In germline, CDR1 is LNHDA, CDR2 SQIVND (reference sequence). This CDR3 is built from 14 residues. The CDR3 sequence is CASSMGKGSTEAFF. The CDR3 nucleotides read TGTGCCAGTAGTATGGGTAAGGGGAGCACTGAAGCTTTCTTT.

V is TRBV11-3 and J is TRBJ2-2; 14 bases map to TRBD2. Looked up from germline, CDR1 is SGHNT and CDR2 is YENEEA. V lost 5 bases and J lost 2; bases outside the gene matches: 10. This CDR3 region has 19 residues. DNA for the CDR3: TGTGCCAGCAGCCCGATAGGGACTAGCGGGAGTATCAACACCGGGGAGCTGTTTTTT. It is translated as CASSPIGTSGSINTGELFF.

CDR3 region: CASSPTQETQYF. The DNA for the CDR3 is TGTGCCAGCAGCCCCACGCAAGAGACCCAGTACTTC. The J gene is TRBJ2-5, the V gene TRBV7-6, with D uncertain. Germline CDR1 and CDR2: SGHVS and FNYEAQ. The CDR3 sequence is 12 residues long. V lost 5 bases to trimming and J lost 2 bases, with 6 bases between them.

The chain links TRBV29-1 to TRBJ2-7; 9 bases match TRBD1. The length of the CDR3 is 12 residues. The germline gives CDR1 SQVTM, CDR2 ANQGSEA. Losses at the gene ends were 5 bases for V and 4 bases for J; bases not matched to a gene: 3. CDR3 sequence (DNA): TGCAGCGTTCTGGACAGGGGATACGAGCAGTACTTC. It encodes CSVLDRGYEQYF.

J is TRBJ1-5 and V is TRBV6-5; D remains unclear. The CDR3 runs to 15 residues. The germline V gene encodes CDR1 MNHEY and CDR2 SVGAGI. V lost 6 bases to trimming and J lost 0 bases, with 12 bases between them. CDR3 loop: CASRPQTYSNQPQHF. For the CDR3, the DNA is TGTGCCAGCAGACCCCAGACATATAGCAATCAGCCCCAGCATTTT.

The V and J genes are TRBV7-2 and TRBJ1-2; maybe TRBD1 (6 bases). The CDR3 runs 15 residues. V lost 3 bases and J lost 8, with 19 bases in between. The germline V gene has CDR1 SGHTA and CDR2 FQGNSA. The DNA of the CDR3 is TGTGCCAGCAGCTTTACGGGGGTGGCAGGGGACGGCTACACCTTC. It yields the protein CASSFTGVAGDGYTF.

V is TRBV27 and J is TRBJ2-6; D remains ambiguous. Trimming took 2 bases from V and 0 from J, leaving 11 bases between them. The CDR3 sequence is 17 residues long. Per the germline V gene, CDR1 is MNHEY and CDR2 is SMNVEV (reference sequence). The CDR3 loop is CASSLDNRYSGANVLTF. The CDR3 DNA reads as TGTGCCAGCAGTTTAGATAACAGATACTCTGGGGCCAACGTCCTGACTTTC. Based on the CDR3 plus reference TRBV27 and TRBJ2-6, the full variable domain is EAQVTQNPRYLITVTGKKLTVTCSQNMNHEYMSWYRQDPGLGLRQIYYSMNVEVTDKGDVPEGYKVSRKEKRNFPLILESPSPNQTSLYFCASSLDNRYSGANVLTFGAGSRLTVL.

The rearrangement joins TRBV4-3 to TRBJ1-5; no clear D gene. V was shortened by 4 bases and J by 5 bases, with 12 bases between the two germline ends. The CDR3 totals 14 residues. Germline values: CDR1 LGHNA, CDR2 YSLEER. The CDR3 region is CASSRQRNDQPQHF. Written as DNA, the CDR3 is TGCGCCAGCAGCCGCCAAAGAAATGATCAGCCCCAGCATTTT.

The chain has TRBV5-1 and TRBJ2-2; no clear D. The CDR3 length is 16 residues. The germline V gene encodes CDR1 SGHRS and CDR2 YFSETQ. V dropped 5 bases and J dropped 4 bases, with 18 bases sitting between them. This CDR3 is CASRPIEWTSTGELFF. CDR3 bases: TGCGCCAGCAGACCGATAGAGTGGACGAGCACCGGGGAGCTGTTTTTT.

This chain connects TRBV6-5 to TRBJ1-1, with D tentatively TRBD1 (6 bases). This CDR3 contains 14 residues. Between the trimmed V and J ends, which lost 2 bases and 6 bases, there was a span of 13 bases. Germline V CDR1 and CDR2: MNHEY, SVGAGI. The CDR3, as DNA: TGTGCCAGCAGTTACGCCTCGGGGGGCTCTGAAGCTTTCTTT. It codes for CASSYASGGSEAFF.

This CDR3 reads CASSPGLALYTDTQYF. The DNA for the CDR3 is TGTGCCAGCAGCCCGGGACTAGCGCTTTATACAGATACGCAGTATTTT. V is TRBV5-6 and J is TRBJ2-3, with 10 bases fitting TRBD2. The CDR3 length is 16 residues. The junction had 8 bases not matched to a gene; V was cut back by 4 bases and J by 3 bases. The germline V gene encodes CDR1 SGHDT and CDR2 YYEEEE.

The rearrangement uses TRBV29-1 and TRBJ2-2, with 7 bases identical to TRBD2. The germline gives CDR1 SQVTM, CDR2 ANQGSEA. The CDR3 totals 10 residues. The trim removed 5 bases at V and 11 bases at J, leaving 2 bases unmatched. The CDR3 loop reads CSVRAGELFF. The DNA of the CDR3 is TGCAGCGTTAGAGCGGGAGAGCTGTTTTTT.

This clone was seen just once. The chain employs TRBV6-6 and TRBJ2-2; 7 bases match TRBD1. The CDR3 is made up of 16 amino acids. J was trimmed by 4 bases and V by 2 bases; bases with no gene match: 7. CDR1 is MNHNY, CDR2 SVGAGI, per germline (reference sequence). This CDR3 reads CASSYRGQMSTGELFF. CDR3 DNA sequence: TGTGCCAGCAGTTACAGGGGACAGATGAGCACCGGGGAGCTGTTTTTT.

In DNA, the CDR3 is TGTGCCAGCAGCTTATTATCCACTGAAGCTTTCTTT. Its translation: CASSLLSTEAFF. The gene calls are TRBV5-5 and TRBJ1-1, with unresolved D. Germline CDR1 reads SGHKS; CDR2 reads YYEKEE (reference sequence). The CDR3 spans 12 residues. The germline V and J ends were trimmed by 2 bases and 4 bases, with 6 bases remaining between them.

The rearrangement joins TRBV11-2 to TRBJ2-2; D remains unclear. The ends were cut back, 7 bases at V and 6 bases at J, with 18 bases in the middle. The CDR3 consists of 15 residues. Germline V gives CDR1 SGHAT, CDR2 FQNNGV. This CDR3 is CASTVLRVEPGELFF. The CDR3 DNA is TGTGCCAGCACCGTCCTACGTGTGGAACCCGGGGAGCTGTTTTTT.

The CDR3 DNA reads as TGTGCCAGCAGCTACCCGTGGGGCACCGGGGAGCTGTTTTTT. The encoded protein is CASSYPWGTGELFF. This chain connects TRBV5-6 to TRBJ2-2; D is ambiguous. The CDR3 covers 14 residues. Germline CDR1 is SGHDT and CDR2 is YYEEEE. The V and J ends lost 3 bases and 4 bases respectively, with 10 bases between them. Complete variable domain (other parts from reference TRBV5-6 and TRBJ2-2): DAGVTQSPTHLIKTRGQQVTLRCSPKSGHDTVSWYQQALGQGPQFIFQYYEEEERQRGNFPDRFSGHQFPNYSSELNVNALLLGDSALYLCASSYPWGTGELFFGEGSRLTVL.

V is TRBV30 and J is TRBJ1-2; TRBD1 matches 7 bases. Germline trimming cut 1 base from V and 5 bases from J; bases unmatched to any gene: 13. This CDR3 comprises 16 residues. CDR1 GTSNPN and CDR2 SVGIG come from the germline V gene (reference sequence). As DNA, the CDR3 is TGTGCCTGGAGTGACCCGGACAGGCCGAGTCCATATGGCTACACCTTC. Amino acids: CAWSDPDRPSPYGYTF.

The V and J genes are TRBV10-3 and TRBJ2-7, with 10 positions matching TRBD2. CDR1 ENHRY and CDR2 SYGVKD come from the germline V gene. This CDR3 comprises 12 residues. J was trimmed by 5 bases and V by 10 bases; bases with no gene match: 5. This CDR3 reads CATSGTSDEQYF. CDR3 bases: TGTGCCACCTCCGGGACTAGCGACGAGCAGTACTTC.

The chain uses TRBV6-5 and TRBJ1-2; D is unresolved. This CDR3 has 12 residues. V dropped 6 bases and J dropped 2 bases, with 7 bases sitting between them. CDR1 and CDR2 from the germline V gene are MNHEY and SVGAGI. The chain's CDR3 is CASRVSNYGYTF. In nucleotides, the CDR3 is TGTGCCAGCAGGGTTAGCAACTATGGCTACACCTTC.

In DNA form, the CDR3 reads TGCAGCGTTGAAGGGGTCTGGGACATTGAGGCCGGTGAGCAGTTCTTC. It encodes CSVEGVWDIEAGEQFF. This sequence joins TRBV29-1 and TRBJ2-1; D might be TRBD1 (6 bases). V gave up 1 base and J gave up 9 bases, with 22 bases separating them. The CDR3 totals 16 residues. CDR1 SQVTM and CDR2 ANQGSEA come from the germline V gene.

The chain uses TRBV9 and TRBJ2-4, with TRBD1 identical over 10 bases. The CDR3 totals 14 residues. The germline V gene has CDR1 SGDLS and CDR2 YYNGEE. V gave up 4 bases and J gave up 12 bases; unmatched junction bases: 10. This chain's CDR3 is CASSKSGTGDTQYF. The CDR3 DNA reads TGTGCCAGCAGCAAGTCCGGGACAGGGGACACTCAGTACTTC.

The chain uses TRBV29-1 and TRBJ2-5; D uncertain. Deletions cut 6 bases from V and 5 bases from J, with 22 bases between. Germline V CDR1 and CDR2: SQVTM, ANQGSEA. CDR3 length: 15 amino acids. CDR3 protein: CSVDLSNILRETQYF. CDR3 DNA: TGCAGCGTAGATTTGAGCAATATATTACGGGAGACCCAGTACTTC.

The rearrangement links TRBV19 to TRBJ1-2; tentative D call: TRBD1 (5 bases). The CDR3 runs to 15 residues. The germline CDR1 and CDR2 sequences are LNHDA and SQIVND (reference sequence). The V end lost 5 bases, the J end lost 2 bases, and 15 bases lay between the germline ends. The CDR3: CASSGEGTANYGYTF. The CDR3 region has the DNA TGTGCCAGTAGTGGGGAGGGGACGGCGAACTATGGCTACACCTTC.

The rearrangement joins TRBV7-9 to TRBJ2-7, with 10 bases identical to TRBD2. This CDR3 has 14 residues. Germline V gives CDR1 SEHNR, CDR2 FQNEAQ (reference sequence). With V trimmed by 9 bases and J by 5 bases, 10 bases remained unmatched. This CDR3 reads CASDILAGVNEQYF. For the CDR3, the DNA is TGTGCCAGTGATATTCTAGCGGGAGTGAACGAGCAGTACTTC.